This T cell receptor beta chain was sequenced in a study of shared clonotypes between healthy human individuals. Looking at the study overall: The donor pool was made up of two women and three men aged 18 to 49. Per-donor plates numbered three CD4 naive, three CD4 memory, two CD8 naive and one CD8 memory. Points from the study as a whole: Generation probabilities of non-shared clonotypes were lower (relative to those shared by all four donors).

Only CD45RO-negative cells positively selected for CCR7 counted as naive CD8 cells, so terminally differentiated effector memory CD45RA+ cells were excluded. Participating donors were healthy, HIV-negative adults free of recent acute infections or vaccinations. With respect to this clone: Its antigen is undetermined.

Some clones are missing from TCRdb's copy, which holds only in-frame ones; the method was immunoSEQ multiplex PCR. The sample includes about 580,000 clones, more than 95% seen only once; the top ten take around 0.3%. V lost 4 bases and J 3 bases, leaving 13 bases between the germline ends. CDR1 SGHRS and CDR2 YFSETQ come from the germline V gene. This CDR3 has 15 amino acids. Sequencing was carried out using naive CD8+ T cells sorted from blood. This TCR was recovered from a man aged 25-45 years in good health. The V call is TRBV5-1, the J call TRBJ2-2, with D possibly being TRBD2 (6 bases). CDR3 DNA sequence: TGCGCCAGCAGCAACCGGGACTCATACACCGGGGAGCTGTTTTTT. Translated: CASSNRDSYTGELFF.